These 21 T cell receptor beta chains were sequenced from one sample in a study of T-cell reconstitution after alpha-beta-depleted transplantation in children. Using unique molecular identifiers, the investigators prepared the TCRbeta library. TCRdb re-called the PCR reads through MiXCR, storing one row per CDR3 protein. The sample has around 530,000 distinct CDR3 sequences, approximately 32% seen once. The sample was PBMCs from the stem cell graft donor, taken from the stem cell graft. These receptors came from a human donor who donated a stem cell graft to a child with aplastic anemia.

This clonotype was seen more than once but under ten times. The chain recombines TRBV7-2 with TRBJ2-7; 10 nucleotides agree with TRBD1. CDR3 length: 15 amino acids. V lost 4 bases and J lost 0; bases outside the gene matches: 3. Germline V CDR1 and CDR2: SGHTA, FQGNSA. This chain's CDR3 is CASSWGQGRSYEQYF. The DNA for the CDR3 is TGTGCCAGCAGCTGGGGACAGGGGCGCTCCTACGAGCAGTACTTC.

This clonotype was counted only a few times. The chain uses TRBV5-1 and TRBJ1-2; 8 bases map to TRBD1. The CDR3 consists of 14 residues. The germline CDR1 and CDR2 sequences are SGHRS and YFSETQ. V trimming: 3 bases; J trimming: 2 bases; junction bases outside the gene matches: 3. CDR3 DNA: TGCGCCAGCAGCTGGGGACAGGAGAACTATGGCTACACCTTC. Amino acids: CASSWGQENYGYTF.

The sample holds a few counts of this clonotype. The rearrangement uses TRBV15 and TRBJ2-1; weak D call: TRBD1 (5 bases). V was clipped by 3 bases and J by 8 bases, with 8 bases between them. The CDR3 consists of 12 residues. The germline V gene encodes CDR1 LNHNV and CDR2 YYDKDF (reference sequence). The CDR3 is CATSRQGYEQFF. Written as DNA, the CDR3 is TGTGCCACCAGCAGGCAGGGTTATGAGCAGTTCTTC.

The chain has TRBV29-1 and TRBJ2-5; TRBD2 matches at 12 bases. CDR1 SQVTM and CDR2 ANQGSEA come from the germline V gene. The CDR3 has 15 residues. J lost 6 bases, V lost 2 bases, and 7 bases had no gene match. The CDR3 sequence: CSVELAGGPEKTQYF. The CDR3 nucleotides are TGCAGCGTTGAACTAGCGGGAGGGCCGGAAAAGACCCAGTACTTC.

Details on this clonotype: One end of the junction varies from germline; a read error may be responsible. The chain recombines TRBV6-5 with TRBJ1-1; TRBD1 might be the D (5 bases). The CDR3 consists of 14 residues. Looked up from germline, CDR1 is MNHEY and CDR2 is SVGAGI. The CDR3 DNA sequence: TGTGCCAACAGTTACTGGGGCGTGAACACTGAAGCTTTCTTT. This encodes CANSYWGVNTEAFF.

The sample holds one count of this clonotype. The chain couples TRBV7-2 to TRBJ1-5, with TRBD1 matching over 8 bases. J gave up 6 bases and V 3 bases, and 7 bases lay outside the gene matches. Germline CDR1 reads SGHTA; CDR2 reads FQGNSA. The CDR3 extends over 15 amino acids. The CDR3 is CASSLTGVRIQPQHF. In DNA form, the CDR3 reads TGTGCCAGCAGCTTGACAGGGGTCAGGATTCAGCCCCAGCATTTT.

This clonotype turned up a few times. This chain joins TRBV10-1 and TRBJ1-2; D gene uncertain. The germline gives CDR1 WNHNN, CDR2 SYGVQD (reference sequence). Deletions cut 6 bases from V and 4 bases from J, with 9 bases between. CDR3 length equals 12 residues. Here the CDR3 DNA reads TGCGCCAGCAGCGATTCATTCTATGGCTACACCTTC. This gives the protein CASSDSFYGYTF.

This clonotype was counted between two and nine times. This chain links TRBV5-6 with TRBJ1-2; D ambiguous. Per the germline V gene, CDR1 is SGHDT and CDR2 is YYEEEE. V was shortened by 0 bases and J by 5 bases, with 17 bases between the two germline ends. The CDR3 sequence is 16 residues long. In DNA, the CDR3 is TGTGCCAGCAGCTTGGGGCAGGCTATACCTTTATATGGCTACACCTTC. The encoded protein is CASSLGQAIPLYGYTF.

This CDR3 reads CASSSEGTKVGEQYF. DNA for the CDR3: TGTGCCAGCAGCTCCGAGGGGACAAAGGTCGGCGAGCAGTACTTC. The chain combines TRBV5-5 with TRBJ2-7, with D perhaps matching TRBD1 (6 bases). Trimming shortened V by 3 bases and J by 6 bases, and 19 bases separated the two germline ends. From germline, CDR1 is SGHKS and CDR2 YYEKEE (reference sequence). The CDR3 totals 15 residues.

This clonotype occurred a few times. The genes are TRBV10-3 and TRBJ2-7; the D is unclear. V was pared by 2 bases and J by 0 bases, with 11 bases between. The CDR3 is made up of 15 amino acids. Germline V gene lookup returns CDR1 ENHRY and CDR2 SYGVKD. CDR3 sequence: CAISEGRSSSYEQYV. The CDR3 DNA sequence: TGTGCCATCAGTGAGGGCAGGTCGAGCTCCTACGAGCAGTACGTC.

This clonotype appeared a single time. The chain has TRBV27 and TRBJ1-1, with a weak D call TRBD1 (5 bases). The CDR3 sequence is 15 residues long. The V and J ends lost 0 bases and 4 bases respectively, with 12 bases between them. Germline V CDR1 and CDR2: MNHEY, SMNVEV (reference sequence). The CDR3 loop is CASSLSAGAGTEAFF. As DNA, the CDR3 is TGTGCCAGCAGTTTATCCGCCGGGGCGGGCACTGAAGCTTTCTTT.

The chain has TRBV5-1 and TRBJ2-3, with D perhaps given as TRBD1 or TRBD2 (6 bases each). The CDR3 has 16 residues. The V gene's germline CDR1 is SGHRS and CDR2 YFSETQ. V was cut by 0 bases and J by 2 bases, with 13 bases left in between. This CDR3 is CASSLEGGSVTDTQYF. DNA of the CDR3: TGCGCCAGCAGCTTGGAGGGGGGCAGTGTCACAGATACGCAGTATTTT.

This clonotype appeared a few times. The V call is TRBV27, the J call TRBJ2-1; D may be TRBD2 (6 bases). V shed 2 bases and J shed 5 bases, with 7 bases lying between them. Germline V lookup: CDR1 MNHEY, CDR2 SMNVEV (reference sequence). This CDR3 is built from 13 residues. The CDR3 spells CASSLASDNEQFF. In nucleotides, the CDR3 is TGTGCCAGCAGTTTAGCTAGCGACAATGAGCAGTTCTTC.

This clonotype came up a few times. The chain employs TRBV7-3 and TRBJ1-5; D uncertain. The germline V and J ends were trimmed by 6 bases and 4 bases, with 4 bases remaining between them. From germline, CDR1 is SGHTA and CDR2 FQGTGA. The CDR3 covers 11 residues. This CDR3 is CASRDNQPQHF. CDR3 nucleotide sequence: TGTGCCAGCAGAGATAATCAGCCCCAGCATTTT. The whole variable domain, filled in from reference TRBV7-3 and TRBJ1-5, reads GAGVSQTPSNKVTEKGKYVELRCDPISGHTALYWYRQSLGQGPEFLIYFQGTGAADDSGLPNDRFFAVRPEGSVSTLKIQRTERGDSAVYLCASRDNQPQHFGDGTRLSIL.

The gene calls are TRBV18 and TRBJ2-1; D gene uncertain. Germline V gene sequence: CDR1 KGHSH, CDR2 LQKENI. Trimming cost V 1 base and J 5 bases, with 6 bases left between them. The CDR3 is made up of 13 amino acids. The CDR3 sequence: CASSPLTDNEQFF. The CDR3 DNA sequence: TGTGCCAGCTCACCACTTACCGACAATGAGCAGTTCTTC.

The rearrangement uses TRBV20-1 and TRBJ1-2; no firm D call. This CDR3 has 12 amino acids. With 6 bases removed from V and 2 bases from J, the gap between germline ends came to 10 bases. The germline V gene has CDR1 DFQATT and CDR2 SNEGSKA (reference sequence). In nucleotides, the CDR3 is TGCAGTGCCGGTGGGGAAAACTATGGCTACACCTTC. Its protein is CSAGGENYGYTF.

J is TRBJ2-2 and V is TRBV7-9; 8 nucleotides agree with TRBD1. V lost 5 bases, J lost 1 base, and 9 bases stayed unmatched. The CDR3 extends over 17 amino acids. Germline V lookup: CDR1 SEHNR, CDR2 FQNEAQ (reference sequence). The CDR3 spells CASSRQTGAMNTGELFF. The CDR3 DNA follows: TGTGCCAGCAGCCGACAGACAGGGGCGATGAACACCGGGGAGCTGTTTTTT.

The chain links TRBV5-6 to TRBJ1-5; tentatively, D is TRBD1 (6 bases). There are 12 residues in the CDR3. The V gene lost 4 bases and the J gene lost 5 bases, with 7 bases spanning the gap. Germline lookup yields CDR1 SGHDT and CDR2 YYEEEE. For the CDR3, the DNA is TGTGCCAGCAGCCGGACAGATCAGCCCCAGCATTTT. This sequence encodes CASSRTDQPQHF.

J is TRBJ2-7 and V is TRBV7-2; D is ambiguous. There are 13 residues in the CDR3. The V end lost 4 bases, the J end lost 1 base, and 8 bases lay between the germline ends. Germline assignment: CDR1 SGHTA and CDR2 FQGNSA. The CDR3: CASSSKGSYEQYF. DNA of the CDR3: TGTGCCAGCAGCTCCAAGGGTTCCTACGAGCAGTACTTC.

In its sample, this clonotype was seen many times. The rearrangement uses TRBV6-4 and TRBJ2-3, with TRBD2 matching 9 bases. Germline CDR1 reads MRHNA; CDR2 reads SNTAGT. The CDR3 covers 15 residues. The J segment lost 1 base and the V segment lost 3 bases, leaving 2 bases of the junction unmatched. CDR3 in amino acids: CASSEVAGGTDTQYF. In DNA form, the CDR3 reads TGTGCCAGCAGTGAAGTAGCGGGAGGCACAGATACGCAGTATTTT.

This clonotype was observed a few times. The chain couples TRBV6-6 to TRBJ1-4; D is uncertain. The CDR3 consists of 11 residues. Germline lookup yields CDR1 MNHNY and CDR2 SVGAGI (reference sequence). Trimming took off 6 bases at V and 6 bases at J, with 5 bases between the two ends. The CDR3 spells CASSSDEKLFF. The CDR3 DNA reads TGTGCCAGCAGCTCAGATGAAAAACTGTTTTTT.